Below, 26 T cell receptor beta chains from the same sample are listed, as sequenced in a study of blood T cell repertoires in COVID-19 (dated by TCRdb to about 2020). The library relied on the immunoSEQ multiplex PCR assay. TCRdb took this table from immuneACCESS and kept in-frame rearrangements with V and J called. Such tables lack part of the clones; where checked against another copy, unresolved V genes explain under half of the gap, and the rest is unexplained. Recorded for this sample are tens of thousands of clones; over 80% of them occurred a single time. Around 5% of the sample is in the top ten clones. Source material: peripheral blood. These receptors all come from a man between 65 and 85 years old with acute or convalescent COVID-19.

CDR3 residues: CASSLQWEQYF. As DNA, the CDR3 is TGTGCCAGCAGCTTACAGTGGGAGCAGTACTTC. V gene TRBV3-1 (or the pseudogene TRBV3-2) combines with J gene TRBJ2-7; no definite D call. The CDR3 contains 11 residues. V was clipped by 5 bases and J by 7 bases, with 9 bases between them. Germline CDR1 and CDR2: LGHDT and YNNKEL (reference sequence).

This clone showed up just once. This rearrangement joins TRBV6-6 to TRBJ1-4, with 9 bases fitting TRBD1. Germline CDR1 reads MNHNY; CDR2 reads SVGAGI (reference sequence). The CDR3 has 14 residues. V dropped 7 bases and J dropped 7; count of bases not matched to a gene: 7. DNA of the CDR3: TGTGCCAGCACCCCGGGACAGGGAGGTGAAAAACTGTTTTTT. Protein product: CASTPGQGGEKLFF.

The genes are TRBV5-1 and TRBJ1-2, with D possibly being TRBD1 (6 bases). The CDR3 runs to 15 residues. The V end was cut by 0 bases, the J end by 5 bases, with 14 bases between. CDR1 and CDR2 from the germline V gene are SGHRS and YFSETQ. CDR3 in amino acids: CASSLAGGTGYGYTF. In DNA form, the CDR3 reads TGCGCCAGCAGCTTGGCCGGCGGAACAGGGTATGGCTACACCTTC.

The CDR3 DNA sequence: TGTGCCAGCAGCCTATGGACTAGCGGGGCCCTGGATGAGCAGTTCTTC. It yields the protein CASSLWTSGALDEQFF. The genes are TRBV5-4 and TRBJ2-1, with 12 bases fitting TRBD2. Trimming removed 4 bases from V and 8 bases from J; junction bases left unmatched: 10. Germline V gene sequence: CDR1 SGHNT, CDR2 YYREEE (reference sequence). The CDR3 sequence is 16 residues long.

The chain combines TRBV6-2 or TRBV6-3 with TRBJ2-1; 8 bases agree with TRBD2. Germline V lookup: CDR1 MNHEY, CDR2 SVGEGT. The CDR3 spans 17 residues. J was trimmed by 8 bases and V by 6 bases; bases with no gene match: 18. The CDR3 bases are TGTGCCAGCAGCCCCGGGTTGTGGGGCGGGGGGTTCGATGAGCAGTTCTTC. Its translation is CASSPGLWGGGFDEQFF.

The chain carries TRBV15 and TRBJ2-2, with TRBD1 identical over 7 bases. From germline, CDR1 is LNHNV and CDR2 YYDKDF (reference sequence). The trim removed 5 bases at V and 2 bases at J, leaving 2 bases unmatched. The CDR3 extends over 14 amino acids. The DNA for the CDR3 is TGTGCCACCAGCCGGGACAGAAACACCGGGGAGCTGTTTTTT. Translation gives CATSRDRNTGELFF.

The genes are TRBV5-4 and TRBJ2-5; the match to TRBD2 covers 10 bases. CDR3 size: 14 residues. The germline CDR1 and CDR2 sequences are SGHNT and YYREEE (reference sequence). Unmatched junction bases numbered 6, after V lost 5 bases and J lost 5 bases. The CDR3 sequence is CASSPSGGLETQYF. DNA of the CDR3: TGTGCCAGCAGTCCTAGCGGGGGCTTGGAGACCCAGTACTTC.

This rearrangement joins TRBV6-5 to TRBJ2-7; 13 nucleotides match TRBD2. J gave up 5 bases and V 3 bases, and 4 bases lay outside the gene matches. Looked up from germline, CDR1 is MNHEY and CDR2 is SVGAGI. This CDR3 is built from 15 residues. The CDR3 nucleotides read TGTGCCAGCAGTTATGGAACTAGCGGGGGGGACGAGCAGTACTTC. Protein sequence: CASSYGTSGGDEQYF.

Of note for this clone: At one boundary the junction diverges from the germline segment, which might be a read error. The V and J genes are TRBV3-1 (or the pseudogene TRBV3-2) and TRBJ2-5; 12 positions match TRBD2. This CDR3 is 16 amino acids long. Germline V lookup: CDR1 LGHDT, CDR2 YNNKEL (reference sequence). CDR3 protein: CASSRLAGAIREIQYF. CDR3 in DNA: TGTGCCAGCAGCCGACTAGCGGGGGCCATAAGAGAGATCCAGTACTTC.

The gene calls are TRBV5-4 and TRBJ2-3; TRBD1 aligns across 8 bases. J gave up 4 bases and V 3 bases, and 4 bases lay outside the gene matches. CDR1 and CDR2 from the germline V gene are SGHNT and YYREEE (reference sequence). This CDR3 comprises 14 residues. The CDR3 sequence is CASSWIQGADTQYF. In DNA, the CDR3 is TGTGCCAGCAGCTGGATACAGGGGGCAGATACGCAGTATTTT.

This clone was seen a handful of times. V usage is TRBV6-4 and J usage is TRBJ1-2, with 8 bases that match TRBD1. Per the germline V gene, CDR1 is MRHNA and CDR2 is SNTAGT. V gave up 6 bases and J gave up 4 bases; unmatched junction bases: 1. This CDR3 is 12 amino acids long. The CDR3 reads CASSGTGYGYTF. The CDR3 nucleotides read TGTGCCAGCAGCGGGACAGGCTATGGCTACACCTTC.

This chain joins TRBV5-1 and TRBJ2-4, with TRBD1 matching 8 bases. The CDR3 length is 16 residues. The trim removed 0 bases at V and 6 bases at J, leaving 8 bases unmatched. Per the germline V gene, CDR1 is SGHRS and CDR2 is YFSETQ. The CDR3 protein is CASSLGNRGNGNIQYF. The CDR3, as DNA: TGCGCCAGCAGCTTGGGGAACAGGGGGAATGGAAACATTCAGTACTTC.

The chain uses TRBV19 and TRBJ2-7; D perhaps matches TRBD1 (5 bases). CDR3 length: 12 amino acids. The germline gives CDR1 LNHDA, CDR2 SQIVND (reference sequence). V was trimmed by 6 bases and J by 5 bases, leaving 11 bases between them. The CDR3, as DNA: TGTGCCAGTAGCAGGGCAAGGCACGAGCAGTACTTC. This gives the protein CASSRARHEQYF.

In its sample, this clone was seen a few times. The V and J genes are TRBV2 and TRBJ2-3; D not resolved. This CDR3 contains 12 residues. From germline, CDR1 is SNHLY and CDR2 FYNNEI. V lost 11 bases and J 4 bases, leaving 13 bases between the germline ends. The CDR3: CAAARYPDTQYF. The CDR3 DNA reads TGTGCCGCCGCGCGGTACCCAGATACGCAGTATTTT.

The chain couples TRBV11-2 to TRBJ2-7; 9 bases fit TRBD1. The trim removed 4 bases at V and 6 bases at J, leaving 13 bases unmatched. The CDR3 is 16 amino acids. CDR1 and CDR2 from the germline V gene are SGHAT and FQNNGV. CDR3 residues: CASSSARDREFTEQYF. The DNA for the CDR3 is TGTGCCAGCAGCTCAGCCCGGGACAGGGAGTTTACCGAGCAGTACTTC.

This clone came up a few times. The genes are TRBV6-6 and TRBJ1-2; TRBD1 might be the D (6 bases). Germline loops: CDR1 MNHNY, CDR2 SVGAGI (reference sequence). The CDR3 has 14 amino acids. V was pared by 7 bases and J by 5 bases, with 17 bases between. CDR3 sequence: CASKSGQPGYGYTF. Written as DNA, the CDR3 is TGTGCCAGCAAATCCGGACAGCCCGGGTATGGCTACACCTTC.

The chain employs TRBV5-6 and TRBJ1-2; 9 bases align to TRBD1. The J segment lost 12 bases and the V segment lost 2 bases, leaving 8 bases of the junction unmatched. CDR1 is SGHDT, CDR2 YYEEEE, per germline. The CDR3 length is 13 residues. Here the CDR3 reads CASSFEGDRGDTF. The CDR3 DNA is TGTGCCAGCAGCTTTGAGGGAGACAGGGGGGACACCTTC.

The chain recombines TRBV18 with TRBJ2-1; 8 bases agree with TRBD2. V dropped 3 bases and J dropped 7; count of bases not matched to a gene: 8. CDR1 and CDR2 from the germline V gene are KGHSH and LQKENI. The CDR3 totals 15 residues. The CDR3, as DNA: TGTGCCAGCTCACCCGGAGCGGGGGCTTGGAATGAGCAGTTCTTC. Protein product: CASSPGAGAWNEQFF.

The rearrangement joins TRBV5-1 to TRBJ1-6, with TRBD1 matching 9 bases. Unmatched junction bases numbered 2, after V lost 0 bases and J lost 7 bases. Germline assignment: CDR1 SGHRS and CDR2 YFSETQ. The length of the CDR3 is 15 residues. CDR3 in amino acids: CASSLGGQGNSPLHF. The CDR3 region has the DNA TGCGCCAGCAGCTTGGGGGGACAGGGAAATTCACCCCTCCACTTT.

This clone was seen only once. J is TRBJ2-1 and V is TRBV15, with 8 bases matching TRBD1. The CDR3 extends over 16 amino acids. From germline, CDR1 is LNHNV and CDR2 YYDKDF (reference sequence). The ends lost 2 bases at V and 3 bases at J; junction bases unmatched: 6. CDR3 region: CATSRFPGQGYNEQFF. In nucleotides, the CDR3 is TGTGCCACCAGCAGATTCCCCGGACAGGGCTACAATGAGCAGTTCTTC. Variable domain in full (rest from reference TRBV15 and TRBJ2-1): DAMVIQNPRYQVTQFGKPVTLSCSQTLNHNVMYWYQQKSSQAPKLLFHYYDKDFNNEADTPDNFQSRRPNTSFCFLDIRSPGLGDTAMYLCATSRFPGQGYNEQFFGPGTRLTVL.

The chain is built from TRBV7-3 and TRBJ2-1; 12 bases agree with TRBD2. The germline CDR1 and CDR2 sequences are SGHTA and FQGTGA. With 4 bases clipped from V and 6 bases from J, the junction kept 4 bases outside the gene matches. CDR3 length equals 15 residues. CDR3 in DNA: TGTGCCAGCAGCTCCGCTAGCGGGGGGGTCAATGAGCAGTTCTTC. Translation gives CASSSASGGVNEQFF.

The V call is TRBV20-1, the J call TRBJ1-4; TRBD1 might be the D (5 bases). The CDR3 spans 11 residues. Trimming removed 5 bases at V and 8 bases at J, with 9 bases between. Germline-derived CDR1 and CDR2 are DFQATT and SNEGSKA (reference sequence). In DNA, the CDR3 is TGCAGTGCTTTTCGGGGGGAAAAACTGTTTTTT. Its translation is CSAFRGEKLFF.

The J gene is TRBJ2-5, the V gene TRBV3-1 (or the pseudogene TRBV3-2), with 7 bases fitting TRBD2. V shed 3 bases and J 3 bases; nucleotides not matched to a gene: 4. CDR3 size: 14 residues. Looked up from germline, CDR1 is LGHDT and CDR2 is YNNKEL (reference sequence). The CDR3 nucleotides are TGTGCCAGCAGCCAGAATCGGGGGGAAGAGACCCAGTACTTC. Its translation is CASSQNRGEETQYF.

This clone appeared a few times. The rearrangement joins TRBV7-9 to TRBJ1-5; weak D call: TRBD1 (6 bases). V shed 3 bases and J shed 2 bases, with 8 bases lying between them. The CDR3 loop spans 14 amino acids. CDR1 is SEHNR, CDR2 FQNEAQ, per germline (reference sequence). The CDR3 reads CASSLAGGNQPQHF. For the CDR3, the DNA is TGTGCCAGCAGCTTGGCAGGGGGCAATCAGCCCCAGCATTTT.

CDR3 residues: CASSNPGGSYEQYF. The CDR3 DNA is TGTGCCAGTAGTAATCCGGGGGGATCCTACGAGCAGTACTTC. The V gene is TRBV19, the J gene TRBJ2-7, with TRBD2 identical over 7 bases. With V trimmed by 4 bases and J by 1 base, 4 bases remained unmatched. The germline V gene encodes CDR1 LNHDA and CDR2 SQIVND (reference sequence). The CDR3 totals 14 residues.

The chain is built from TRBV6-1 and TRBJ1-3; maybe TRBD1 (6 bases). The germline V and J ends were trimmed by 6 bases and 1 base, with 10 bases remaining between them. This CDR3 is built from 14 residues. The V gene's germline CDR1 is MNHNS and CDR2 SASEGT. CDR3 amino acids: CASSLGQSGNTIYF. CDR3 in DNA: TGTGCCAGCAGCCTCGGACAGTCTGGAAACACCATATATTTT.